A single T cell receptor beta chain is shown here with its context. This clone occurred a few times. No cognate antigen has been identified for it. Per-base qualities were not stored, and no clone one base away is much larger. This record comes from a study of blood T cell repertoires in COVID-19 (dated by TCRdb to the early 2020s). In the study overall: The collaborator samples originated in the United States, Italy and Spain and spanned the acute and convalescent phases of COVID-19. The prospective study material was composed of cDNA or gDNA derived from T cells, B-cell-depleted T cells, or PBMCs. Deeply sampled blood TCRbeta repertoires from subjects exposed to, actively infected with, or recovered from COVID-19 were included in the dataset. The repertoires were released in a freely available public database intended as a resource for research on the immune response to SARS-CoV-2. Samples came from the ongoing ImmuneRACE study (first 160 participants) plus 1,254 subjects from 6 global collaborators. Sample metadata almost always included a de-identified subject ID, COVID-19 status, age in years and sex. Where HLA class I and class II types were available, the types were taken from metadata supplied by the sample provider, not from assay-based typing.

Each collaborating institution followed its own protocols to collect whole blood in K2EDTA tubes. For TCRbeta analysis, collaborator samples were shipped as frozen whole blood, as isolated PBMCs, or as DNA extracted from either sample type. The immunoSEQ Assay, a bias-controlled multiplex PCR, was used to amplify TCRbeta CDR3 regions from genomic DNA. In the original analysis: Nucleated cell counts per sample were estimated from amplification of reference gene primers within the assay. To quantify the absolute abundance of each unique TCRbeta CDR3 rearrangement, sequence reads were collapsed and filtered. For each sample, productive Simpson clonality was calculated as the square root of Simpson's diversity index over productive rearrangements. The source is immuneACCESS, and TCRdb retained only in-frame sequences with V and J called. Part of the clones is not carried over; for the studies checked, unresolved V genes explain less than half of this, and the remainder is unexplained. The DNA was the basis for D and trimming; V, J and clone size are from that table. The table for this sample lists about 180,000 clones; roughly 86% of them were counted only once. The ten largest account for approximately 2.9% of the sample.

V is clipped by 5 bases and J by 0 bases, and the sequence between their germline boundaries is 12 bases long. The CDR3, from cysteine to phenylalanine, totals 14 residues. Only the CDR3 DNA is retained, 42 bases long and in frame from the first base. CDR1 and CDR2 are read off the germline V gene as SGHRS and YFSETQ. The study at large found these results: Clinical and demographic metadata were provided uncurated, with the amount varying by source and participant.

In this chain, TRBV5-1 is recombined with TRBJ2-7; the D gene lacks a confident call. This sequence originates from a woman in her twenties or thirties with active or convalescent COVID-19. The material sequenced was peripheral blood. The CDR3 region has the sequence CASRNTESSYEQYF. The sequenced DNA is TGCGCCAGCAGGAACACAGAATCCTCCTACGAGCAGTACTTC.